This TCR beta chain was identified in a study of cytotoxic CD8 clonotypes in ibrutinib-treated CLL. Trimming took 2 bases from V and 0 from J, leaving 8 bases between them. Germline-derived CDR1 and CDR2 are SGHAT and FQDESV (reference sequence). The CDR3 covers 14 residues. TCRdb's table, derived via immunoSEQ multiplex PCR, lists solely in-frame clones and lacks some. Counted here are some 300,000 clones, about 80% occurring once; the ten biggest clones make up 5.5% to 8%. The TCR comes from a human donor with chronic lymphocytic leukemia. The chain recombines TRBV11-1 with TRBJ2-7, with a possible D match to TRBD1 (5 bases). The specimen was PBMCs, collected before ibrutinib treatment. The CDR3 DNA reads as TGTGCCAGCAGCTTAATCAGGGACTCCTACGAGCAGTACTTC. Translating gives CASSLIRDSYEQYF. The full variable domain, in which reference TRBV11-1 and TRBJ2-7 provide the parts outside the CDR3, is EAEVAQSPRYKITEKSQAVAFWCDPISGHATLYWYRQILGQGPELLVQFQDESVVDDSQLPKDRFSAERLKGVDSTLKIQPAELGDSAMYLCASSLIRDSYEQYFGPGTRLTVT.